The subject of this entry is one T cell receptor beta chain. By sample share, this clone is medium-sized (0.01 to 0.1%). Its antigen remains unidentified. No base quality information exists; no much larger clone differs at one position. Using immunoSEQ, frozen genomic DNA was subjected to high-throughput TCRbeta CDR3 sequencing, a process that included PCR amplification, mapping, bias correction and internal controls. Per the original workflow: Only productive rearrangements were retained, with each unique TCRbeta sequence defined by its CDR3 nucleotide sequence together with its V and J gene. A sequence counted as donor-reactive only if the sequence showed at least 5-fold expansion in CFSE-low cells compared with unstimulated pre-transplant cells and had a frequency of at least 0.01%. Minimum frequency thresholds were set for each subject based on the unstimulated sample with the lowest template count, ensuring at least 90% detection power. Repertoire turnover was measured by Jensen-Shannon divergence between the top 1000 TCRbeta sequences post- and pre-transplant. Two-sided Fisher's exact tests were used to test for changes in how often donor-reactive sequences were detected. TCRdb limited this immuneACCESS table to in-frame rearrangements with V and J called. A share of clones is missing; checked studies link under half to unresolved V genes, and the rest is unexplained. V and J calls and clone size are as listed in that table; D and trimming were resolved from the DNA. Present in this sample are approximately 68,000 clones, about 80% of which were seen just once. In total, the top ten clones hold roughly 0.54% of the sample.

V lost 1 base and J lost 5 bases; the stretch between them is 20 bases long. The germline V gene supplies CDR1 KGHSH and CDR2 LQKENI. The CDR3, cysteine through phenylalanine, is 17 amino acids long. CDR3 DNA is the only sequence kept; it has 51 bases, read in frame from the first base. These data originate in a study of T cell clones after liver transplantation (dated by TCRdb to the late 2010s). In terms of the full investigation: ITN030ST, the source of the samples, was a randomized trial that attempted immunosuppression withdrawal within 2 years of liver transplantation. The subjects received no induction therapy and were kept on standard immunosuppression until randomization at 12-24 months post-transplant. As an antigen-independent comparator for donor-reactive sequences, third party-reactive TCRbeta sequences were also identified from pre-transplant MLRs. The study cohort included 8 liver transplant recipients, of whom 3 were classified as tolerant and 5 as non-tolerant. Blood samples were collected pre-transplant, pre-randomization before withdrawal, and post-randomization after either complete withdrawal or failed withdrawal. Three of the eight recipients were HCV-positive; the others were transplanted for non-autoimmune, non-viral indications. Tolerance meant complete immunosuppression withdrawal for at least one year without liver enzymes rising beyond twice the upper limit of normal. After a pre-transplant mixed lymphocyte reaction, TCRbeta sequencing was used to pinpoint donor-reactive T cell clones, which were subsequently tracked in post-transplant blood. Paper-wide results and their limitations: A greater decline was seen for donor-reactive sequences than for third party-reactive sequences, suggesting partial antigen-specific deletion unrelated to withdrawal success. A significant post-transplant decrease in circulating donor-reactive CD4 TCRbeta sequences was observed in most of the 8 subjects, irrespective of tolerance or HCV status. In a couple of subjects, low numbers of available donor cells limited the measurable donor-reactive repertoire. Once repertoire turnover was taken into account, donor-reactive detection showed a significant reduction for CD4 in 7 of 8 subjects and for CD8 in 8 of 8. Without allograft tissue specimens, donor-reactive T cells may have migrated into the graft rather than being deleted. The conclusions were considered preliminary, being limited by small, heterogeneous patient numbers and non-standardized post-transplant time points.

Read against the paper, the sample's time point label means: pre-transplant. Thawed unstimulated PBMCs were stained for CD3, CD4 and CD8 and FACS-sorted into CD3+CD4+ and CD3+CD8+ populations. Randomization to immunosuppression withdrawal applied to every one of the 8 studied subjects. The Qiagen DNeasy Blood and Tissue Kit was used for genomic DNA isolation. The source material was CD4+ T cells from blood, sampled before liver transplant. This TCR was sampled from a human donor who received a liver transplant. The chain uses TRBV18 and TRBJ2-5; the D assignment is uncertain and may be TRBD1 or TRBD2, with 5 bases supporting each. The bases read TGTGCCAGCTCACCACTTATTACGGAAGGGGAGAGGGAGACCCAGTACTTC. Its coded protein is CASSPLITEGERETQYF.